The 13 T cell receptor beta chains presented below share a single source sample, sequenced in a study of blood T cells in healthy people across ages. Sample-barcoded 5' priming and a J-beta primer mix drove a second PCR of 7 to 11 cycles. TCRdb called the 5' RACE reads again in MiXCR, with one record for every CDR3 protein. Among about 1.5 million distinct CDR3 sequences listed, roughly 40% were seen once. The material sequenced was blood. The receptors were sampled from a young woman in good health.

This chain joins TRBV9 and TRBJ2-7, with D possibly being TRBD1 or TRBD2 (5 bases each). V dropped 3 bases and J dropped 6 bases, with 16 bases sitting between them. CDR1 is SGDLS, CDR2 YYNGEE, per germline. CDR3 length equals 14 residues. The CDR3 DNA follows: TGTGCCAGCAGCGACCGGGACGGTAGTCGCGAGCAGTACTTC. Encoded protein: CASSDRDGSREQYF. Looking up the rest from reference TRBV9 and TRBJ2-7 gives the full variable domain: DSGVTQTPKHLITATGQRVTLRCSPRSGDLSVYWYQQSLDQGLQFLIQYYNGEERAKGNILERFSAQQFPDLHSELNLSSLELGDSALYFCASSDRDGSREQYFGPGTRLTVT.

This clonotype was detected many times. This CDR3 reads CSVVGREQFF. The CDR3 DNA is TGCAGCGTCGTTGGGAGGGAGCAGTTCTTC. The rearrangement uses TRBV29-1 and TRBJ2-1, with TRBD2 as a possible D gene (6 bases). The CDR3 contains 10 residues. Trimming pared 6 bases from V and 10 bases from J, leaving 10 bases between. CDR1 and CDR2 (germline): SQVTM, ANQGSEA.

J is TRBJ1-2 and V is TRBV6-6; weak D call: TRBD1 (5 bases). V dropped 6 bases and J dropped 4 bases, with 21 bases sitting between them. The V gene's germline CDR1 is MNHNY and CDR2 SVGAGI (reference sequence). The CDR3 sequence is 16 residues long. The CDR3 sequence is CASRGTGDPGGYGYTF. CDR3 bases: TGTGCCAGCAGGGGGACCGGAGACCCCGGCGGCTATGGCTACACCTTC.

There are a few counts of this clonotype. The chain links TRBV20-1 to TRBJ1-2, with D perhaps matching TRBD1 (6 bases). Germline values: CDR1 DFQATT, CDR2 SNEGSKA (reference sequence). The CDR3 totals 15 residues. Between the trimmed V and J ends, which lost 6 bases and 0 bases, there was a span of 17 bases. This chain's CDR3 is CSAPSGALTNYGYTF. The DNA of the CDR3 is TGCAGTGCGCCCTCGGGGGCCCTCACTAACTATGGCTACACCTTC.

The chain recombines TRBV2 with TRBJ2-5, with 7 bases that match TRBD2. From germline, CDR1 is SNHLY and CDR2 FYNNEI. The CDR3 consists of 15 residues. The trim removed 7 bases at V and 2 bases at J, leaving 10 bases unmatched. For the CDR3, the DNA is TGTGCCAGCAATCCGAGCGGGGTGACACAAGAGACCCAGTACTTC. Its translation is CASNPSGVTQETQYF.

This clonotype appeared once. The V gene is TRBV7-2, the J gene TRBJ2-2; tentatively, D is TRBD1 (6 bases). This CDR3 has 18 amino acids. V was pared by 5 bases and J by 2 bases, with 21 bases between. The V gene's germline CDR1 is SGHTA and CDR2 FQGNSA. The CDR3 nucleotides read TGTGCCAGCAGCACGTACTTGGACAGTAAGGGTAACACCGGGGAGCTGTTTTTT. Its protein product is CASSTYLDSKGNTGELFF.

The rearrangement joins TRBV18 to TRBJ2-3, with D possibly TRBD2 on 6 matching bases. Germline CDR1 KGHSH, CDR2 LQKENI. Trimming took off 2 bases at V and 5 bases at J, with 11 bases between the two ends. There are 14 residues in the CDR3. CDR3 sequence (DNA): TGTGCCAGCTCACCATCTAGCGTTCTAGATACGCAGTATTTT. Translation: CASSPSSVLDTQYF.

DNA for the CDR3: TGTGCCAGCAGTTACTCCGGGGGGGCGCCATACAATGAGCAGTTCTTC. This encodes CASSYSGGAPYNEQFF. The gene calls are TRBV6-2 or TRBV6-3 and TRBJ2-1; 8 bases align to TRBD2. Looked up from germline, CDR1 is MNHEY and CDR2 is SVGEGT. The junction had 5 bases not matched to a gene; V was cut back by 0 bases and J by 4 bases. The CDR3 sequence is 16 residues long.

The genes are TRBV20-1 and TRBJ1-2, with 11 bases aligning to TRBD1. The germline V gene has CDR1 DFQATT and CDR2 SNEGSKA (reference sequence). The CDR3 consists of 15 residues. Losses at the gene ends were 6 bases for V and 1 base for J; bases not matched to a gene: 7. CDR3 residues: CSAPRGQGGNYGYTF. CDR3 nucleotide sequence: TGCAGTGCCCCAAGGGGACAGGGGGGTAACTATGGCTACACCTTC.

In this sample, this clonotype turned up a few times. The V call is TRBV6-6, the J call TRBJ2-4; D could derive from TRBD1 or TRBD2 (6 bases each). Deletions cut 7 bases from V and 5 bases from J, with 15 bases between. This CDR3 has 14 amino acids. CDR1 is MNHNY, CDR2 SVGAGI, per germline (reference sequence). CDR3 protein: CASTLEGVENIQYF. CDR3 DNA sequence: TGTGCCAGCACCCTGGAGGGGGTCGAAAACATTCAGTACTTC.

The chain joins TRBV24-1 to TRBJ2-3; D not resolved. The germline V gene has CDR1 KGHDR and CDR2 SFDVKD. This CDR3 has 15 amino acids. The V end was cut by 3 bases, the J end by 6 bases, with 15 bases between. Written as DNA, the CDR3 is TGTGCCACCAGTGATCCAAGACGGACCGGGGATACGCAGTATTTT. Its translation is CATSDPRRTGDTQYF.

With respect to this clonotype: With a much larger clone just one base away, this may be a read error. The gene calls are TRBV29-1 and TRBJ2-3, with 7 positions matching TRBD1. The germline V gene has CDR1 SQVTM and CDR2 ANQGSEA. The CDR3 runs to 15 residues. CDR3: CNVEGARSTTDTQYF. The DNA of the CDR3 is TGCAACGTTGAGGGGGCCCGTAGCACGACAGATACGCAGTATTTT.

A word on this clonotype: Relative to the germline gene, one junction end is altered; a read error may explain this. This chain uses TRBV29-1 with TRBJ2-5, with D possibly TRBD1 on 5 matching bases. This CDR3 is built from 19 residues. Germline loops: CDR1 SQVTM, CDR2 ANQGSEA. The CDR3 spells CSVESVWGPRGQYQETRYF. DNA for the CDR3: TGCAGCGTTGAAAGTGTGTGGGGCCCGCGAGGACAATATCAAGAGACCCGGTACTTC.